Shown below are 21 T cell receptor beta chains from a single sample sequenced in a study of T cell responses to AZD1222 COVID-19 vaccine. The table came from immunoSEQ multiplex PCR; TCRdb's copy has only in-frame clones and leaves some out. In the table there are just under 95,000 clones, 65% to 90% of which are singletons. Sequences were derived from peripheral blood, sampled on day 0 of AZD1222 vaccination. Receptors were obtained from an adult in good health.

The rearrangement links TRBV6-4 to TRBJ2-1; D not certain. From germline, CDR1 is MRHNA and CDR2 SNTAGT. CDR3 length: 16 residues. Trimming left V 4 bases short and J 0 bases short, with 13 bases between. The CDR3 coding sequence is TGTGCCAGCAGTGCCGCCGACCTGAGCTCCTACAATGAGCAGTTCTTC. Encoded protein: CASSAADLSSYNEQFF.

This clone was detected only once. The V gene is TRBV5-1, the J gene TRBJ1-1; the D gene is possibly TRBD1 (5 bases). V lost 1 base and J lost 4, with 11 bases in between. Germline V lookup: CDR1 SGHRS, CDR2 YFSETQ. This CDR3 is 14 amino acids long. CDR3 in DNA: TGCGCCAGCAGCTTGAGAGGGGAGGGCACTGAAGCTTTCTTT. This gives the protein CASSLRGEGTEAFF. Full variable domain (missing parts from reference TRBV5-1 and TRBJ1-1): KAGVTQTPRYLIKTRGQQVTLSCSPISGHRSVSWYQQTPGQGLQFLFEYFSETQRNKGNFPGRFSGRQFSNSRSEMNVSTLELGDSALYLCASSLRGEGTEAFFGQGTRLTVV.

CDR3 sequence reads: CASSAEKSLPLHF. CDR3 sequence (DNA): TGTGCCAGCAGTGCTGAGAAGAGTTTACCCCTCCACTTT. V is TRBV2 and J is TRBJ1-6; D call uncertain. The V and J ends lost 4 bases and 12 bases respectively, with 13 bases between them. This CDR3 is built from 13 residues. Germline CDR1 SNHLY, CDR2 FYNNEI.

The chain has TRBV7-2 and TRBJ2-2, with D unclear. Germline lookup yields CDR1 SGHTA and CDR2 FQGNSA. The CDR3 runs 15 residues. Trimming cost V 1 base and J 2 bases, with 8 bases left between them. The DNA for the CDR3 is TGTGCCAGCAGCTTAGTGAGCAGCAACACCGGGGAGCTGTTTTTT. Protein product: CASSLVSSNTGELFF.

This clone has just a few counts. The gene calls are TRBV7-2 and TRBJ1-4; D uncertain. The CDR3 has 14 residues. Deletions cut 2 bases from V and 4 bases from J, with 8 bases between. CDR1 is SGHTA, CDR2 FQGNSA, per germline. The CDR3 region is CASSLNPSNEKLFF. For the CDR3, the DNA is TGTGCCAGCAGCTTAAACCCGAGTAATGAAAAACTGTTTTTT.

The rearrangement links TRBV2 to TRBJ2-5; 9 bases are shared with TRBD2. V was pared by 7 bases and J by 1 base, with 1 base of the junction left unmatched. CDR3 length equals 13 residues. Per the germline V gene, CDR1 is SNHLY and CDR2 is FYNNEI. CDR3 sequence (DNA): TGTGCCAGCAATAGCGGGGGCCAAGAGACCCAGTACTTC. Translating it yields CASNSGGQETQYF.

The chain carries TRBV2 and TRBJ1-1, with a weak D call TRBD1 (6 bases). Trimming stripped 6 bases from V and 5 bases from J, with 10 bases between. The CDR3 is 12 amino acids. The germline V gene encodes CDR1 SNHLY and CDR2 FYNNEI. CDR3 sequence reads: CASSKQGTEAFF. CDR3 DNA sequence: TGTGCCAGCAGCAAACAGGGAACTGAAGCTTTCTTT.

The chain carries TRBV3-1 (or the pseudogene TRBV3-2) and TRBJ2-5; 12 bases map to TRBD1. Germline V gene sequence: CDR1 LGHDT, CDR2 YNNKEL (reference sequence). The length of the CDR3 is 15 residues. Trimming took 4 bases from V and 2 from J; bases not matched to a gene: 2. The CDR3 DNA reads TGTGCCAGCAGCCGGGACAGGGGGCGGCAAGAGACCCAGTACTTC. This translates into CASSRDRGRQETQYF.

The chain links TRBV7-6 to TRBJ2-5; D not certain. The CDR3 consists of 14 residues. Germline CDR1 is SGHVS and CDR2 is FNYEAQ. V lost 7 bases, J lost 2 bases, and 14 bases lay in between. Written as DNA, the CDR3 is TGTGCCAGCACCTTGAGTGGGCGGCAAGAGACCCAGTACTTC. Its protein is CASTLSGRQETQYF.

The chain is built from TRBV2 and TRBJ1-5; D call uncertain. CDR3 length equals 16 residues. Trimming cost V 3 bases and J 2 bases, with 14 bases left between them. The germline V gene encodes CDR1 SNHLY and CDR2 FYNNEI. The CDR3 protein is CASSDRIGVGNQPQHF. The CDR3, as DNA: TGTGCCAGCAGTGATCGAATAGGAGTAGGCAATCAGCCCCAGCATTTT.

The chain carries TRBV11-2 and TRBJ2-7, with D unresolved. The V gene's germline CDR1 is SGHAT and CDR2 FQNNGV. Trimming took 2 bases from V and 7 from J, leaving 6 bases between them. The CDR3 sequence is 11 residues long. CDR3 bases: TGTGCCAGCAGCTTACTGGCAGAGCAGTACTTC. This codes for CASSLLAEQYF.

This clone was recorded a few times. The sample holds other DNA sequences that translate to the same CDR3. The rearrangement joins TRBV3-1 (or the pseudogene TRBV3-2) to TRBJ1-6; 9 nucleotides agree with TRBD1. Germline loops: CDR1 LGHDT, CDR2 YNNKEL (reference sequence). The CDR3 is 14 amino acids. J was trimmed by 10 bases and V by 3 bases; bases with no gene match: 4. CDR3 DNA: TGTGCCAGCAGCCAGGGGGACAGGGACTCACCCCTCCACTTT. It yields the protein CASSQGDRDSPLHF.

The chain joins TRBV11-2 to TRBJ2-7; TRBD1 agrees at 8 bases. CDR1 SGHAT and CDR2 FQNNGV come from the germline V gene. J was trimmed by 3 bases and V by 4 bases; bases with no gene match: 8. This CDR3 is built from 15 residues. The CDR3 bases are TGTGCCAGCAGCTCTCAAGCAGGGGGCAACTACGAGCAGTACTTC. Encoded protein: CASSSQAGGNYEQYF.

The chain carries TRBV24-1 and TRBJ1-3; possible D gene TRBD1, 5 bases. V gave up 9 bases and J gave up 4 bases, with 12 bases separating them. This CDR3 region has 13 residues. The germline V gene has CDR1 KGHDR and CDR2 SFDVKD. This CDR3 reads CATLFRVGNTIYF. The CDR3 nucleotides read TGTGCCACCTTATTCAGGGTAGGAAACACCATATATTTT.

This rearrangement joins TRBV28 to TRBJ2-7; possibly TRBD1 for D (6 bases). CDR3 size: 15 residues. Germline loops: CDR1 MDHEN, CDR2 SYDVKM. Trimming stripped 2 bases from V and 4 bases from J, with 15 bases between. The CDR3 spells CASSLEGGLTYEQYF. For the CDR3, the DNA is TGTGCCAGCAGTTTAGAAGGGGGTCTAACTTACGAGCAGTACTTC.

This chain links TRBV19 with TRBJ2-7, with D unclear. The CDR3 runs to 13 residues. Trimming left V 3 bases short and J 2 bases short, with 8 bases between. Germline V gene lookup returns CDR1 LNHDA and CDR2 SQIVND (reference sequence). Here the CDR3 DNA reads TGTGCCAGTAGTATCTCAGGAGCCTACGAGCAGTACTTC. Protein: CASSISGAYEQYF.

In this sample, this clone turned up once. The chain joins TRBV24-1 to TRBJ1-4, with TRBD1 matching over 9 bases. The CDR3 is 16 residues long. Per the germline V gene, CDR1 is KGHDR and CDR2 is SFDVKD. The ends lost 7 bases at V and 4 bases at J; junction bases unmatched: 9. The CDR3 sequence: CATRPGQGLYNEKLFF. In DNA, the CDR3 is TGTGCCACCAGACCGGGACAGGGCCTTTATAATGAAAAACTGTTTTTT.

This rearrangement joins TRBV5-4 to TRBJ2-2; perhaps D is TRBD1 or TRBD2 (5 bases each). This CDR3 comprises 15 residues. Trimming stripped 5 bases from V and 3 bases from J, with 14 bases between. CDR1 SGHNT and CDR2 YYREEE come from the germline V gene (reference sequence). The chain's CDR3 is CASRPPLGDTGELFF. The DNA of the CDR3 is TGTGCCAGCAGGCCCCCCTTGGGGGACACCGGGGAGCTGTTTTTT.

This clone was seen a handful of times. The chain has TRBV3-1 (or the pseudogene TRBV3-2) and TRBJ2-1; 8 bases line up with TRBD2. The V and J ends lost 1 base and 10 bases, in that order; junction bases with no gene match: 9. Germline V gene lookup returns CDR1 LGHDT and CDR2 YNNKEL (reference sequence). This CDR3 spans 15 amino acids. The CDR3 sequence: CASSQGTSRPREQFF. The CDR3 nucleotides are TGTGCCAGCAGCCAAGGGACTAGCCGGCCTCGAGAGCAGTTCTTC.

This clone was seen a few times. This chain links TRBV3-1 (or the pseudogene TRBV3-2) with TRBJ2-2; D remains ambiguous. CDR1 LGHDT and CDR2 YNNKEL come from the germline V gene (reference sequence). V shed 1 base and J shed 1 base, with 7 bases lying between them. CDR3 length: 15 amino acids. The CDR3 loop reads CASSQGSRNTGELFF. The CDR3 nucleotides are TGTGCCAGCAGCCAAGGTTCGAGGAACACCGGGGAGCTGTTTTTT.

V usage is TRBV28 and J usage is TRBJ2-1, with D tentatively TRBD2 (5 bases). The CDR3 loop spans 14 amino acids. Germline-derived CDR1 and CDR2 are MDHEN and SYDVKM. V gave up 7 bases and J gave up 3 bases, with 13 bases separating them. CDR3 in amino acids: CASKQRSYYNEQFF. The CDR3 DNA is TGTGCCAGCAAGCAGCGGAGTTACTACAATGAGCAGTTCTTC.